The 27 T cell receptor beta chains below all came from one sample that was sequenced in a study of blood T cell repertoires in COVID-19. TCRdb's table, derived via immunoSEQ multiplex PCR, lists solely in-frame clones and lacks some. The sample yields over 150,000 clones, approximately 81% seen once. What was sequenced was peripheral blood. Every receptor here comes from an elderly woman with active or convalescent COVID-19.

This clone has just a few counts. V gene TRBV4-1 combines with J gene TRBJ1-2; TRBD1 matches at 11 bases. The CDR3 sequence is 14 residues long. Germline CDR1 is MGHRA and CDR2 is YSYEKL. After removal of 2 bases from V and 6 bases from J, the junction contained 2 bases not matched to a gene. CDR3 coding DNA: TGCGCCAGCAGCCAAACGGACAGGGGGCATGGCTACACCTTC. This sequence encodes CASSQTDRGHGYTF.

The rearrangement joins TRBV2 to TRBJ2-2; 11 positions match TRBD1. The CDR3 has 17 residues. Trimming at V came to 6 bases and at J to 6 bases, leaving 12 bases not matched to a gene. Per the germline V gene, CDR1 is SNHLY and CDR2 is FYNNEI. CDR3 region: CASRQNPGTGGAGELFF. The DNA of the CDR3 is TGTGCCAGCAGGCAAAATCCCGGGACAGGGGGAGCCGGGGAGCTGTTTTTT. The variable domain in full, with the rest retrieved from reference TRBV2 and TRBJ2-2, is EPEVTQTPSHQVTQMGQEVILRCVPISNHLYFYWYRQILGQKVEFLVSFYNNEISEKSEIFDDQFSVERPDGSNFTLKIRSTKLEDSAMYFCASRQNPGTGGAGELFFGEGSRLTVL.

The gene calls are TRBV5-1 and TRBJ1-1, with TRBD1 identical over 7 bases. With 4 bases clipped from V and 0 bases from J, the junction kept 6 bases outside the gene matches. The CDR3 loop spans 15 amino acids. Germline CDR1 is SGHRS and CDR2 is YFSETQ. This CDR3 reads CASSIRQGLNTEAFF. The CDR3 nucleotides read TGCGCCAGCAGCATAAGACAGGGACTGAACACTGAAGCTTTCTTT.

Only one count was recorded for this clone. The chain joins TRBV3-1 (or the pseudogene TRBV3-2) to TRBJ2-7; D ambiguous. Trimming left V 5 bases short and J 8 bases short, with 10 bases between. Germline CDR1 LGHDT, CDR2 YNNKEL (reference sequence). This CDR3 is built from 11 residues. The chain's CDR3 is CASSSVGKQYF. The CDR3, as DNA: TGTGCCAGCAGCTCCGTGGGCAAGCAGTACTTC.

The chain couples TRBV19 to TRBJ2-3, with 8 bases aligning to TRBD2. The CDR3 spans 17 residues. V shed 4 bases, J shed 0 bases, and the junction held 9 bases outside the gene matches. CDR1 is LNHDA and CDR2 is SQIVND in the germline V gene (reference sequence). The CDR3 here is CASSNRGLAASTDTQYF. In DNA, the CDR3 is TGTGCCAGTAGTAACCGTGGACTAGCAGCTAGCACAGATACGCAGTATTTT.

CDR3 sequence reads: CASSEQGIGHTEAFF. In DNA, the CDR3 is TGTGCCAGCAGTGAACAGGGGATCGGACACACTGAAGCTTTCTTT. The chain carries TRBV2 and TRBJ1-1; D might be TRBD1 (6 bases). This CDR3 is 15 amino acids long. CDR1 and CDR2 from the germline V gene are SNHLY and FYNNEI. Trimming removed 2 bases at V and 3 bases at J, with 13 bases between. Based on the CDR3 plus reference TRBV2 and TRBJ1-1, the full variable domain is EPEVTQTPSHQVTQMGQEVILRCVPISNHLYFYWYRQILGQKVEFLVSFYNNEISEKSEIFDDQFSVERPDGSNFTLKIRSTKLEDSAMYFCASSEQGIGHTEAFFGQGTRLTVV.

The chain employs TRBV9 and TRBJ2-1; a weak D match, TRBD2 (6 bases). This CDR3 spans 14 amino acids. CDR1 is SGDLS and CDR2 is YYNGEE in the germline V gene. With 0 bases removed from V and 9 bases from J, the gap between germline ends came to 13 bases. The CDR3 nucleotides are TGTGCCAGCAGCGTAGGTCGGGAGAGTGGTGAGCAGTTCTTC. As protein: CASSVGRESGEQFF.

The CDR3 coding sequence is TGTGCCACCAGCAGAGGGCTAGCGGGACGCGGCGAGACCCAGTACTTC. Residues: CATSRGLAGRGETQYF. The J gene is TRBJ2-5, the V gene TRBV15, with 9 bases matching TRBD2. After removal of 1 base from V and 5 bases from J, the junction contained 8 bases not matched to a gene. The CDR3 has 16 residues. Germline V CDR1 and CDR2: LNHNV, YYDKDF (reference sequence).

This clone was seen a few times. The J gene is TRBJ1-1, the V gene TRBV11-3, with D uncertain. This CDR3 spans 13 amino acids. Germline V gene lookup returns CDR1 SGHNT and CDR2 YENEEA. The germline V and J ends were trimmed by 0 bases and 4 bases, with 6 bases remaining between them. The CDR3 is CASSLDLGTEAFF. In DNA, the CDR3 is TGTGCCAGCAGCTTAGATCTCGGCACTGAAGCTTTCTTT.

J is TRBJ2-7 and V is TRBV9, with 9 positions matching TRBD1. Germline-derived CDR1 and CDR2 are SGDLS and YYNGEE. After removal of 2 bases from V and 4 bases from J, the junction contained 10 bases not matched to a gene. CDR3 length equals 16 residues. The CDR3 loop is CASSVSGYRGLYEQYF. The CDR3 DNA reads TGTGCCAGCAGCGTCTCGGGGTACAGGGGGCTATACGAGCAGTACTTC.

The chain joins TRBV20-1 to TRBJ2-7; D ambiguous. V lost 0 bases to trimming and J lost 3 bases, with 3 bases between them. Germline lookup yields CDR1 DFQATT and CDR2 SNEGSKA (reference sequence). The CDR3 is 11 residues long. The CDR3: CSARESYEQYF. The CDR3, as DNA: TGCAGTGCTAGAGAGAGCTACGAGCAGTACTTC.

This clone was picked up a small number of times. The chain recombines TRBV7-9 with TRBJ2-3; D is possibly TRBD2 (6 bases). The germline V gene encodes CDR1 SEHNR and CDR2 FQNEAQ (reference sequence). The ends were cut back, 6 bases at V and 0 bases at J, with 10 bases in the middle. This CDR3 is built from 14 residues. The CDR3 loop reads CASSGGDSTDTQYF. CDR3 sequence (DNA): TGTGCCAGCAGTGGCGGGGACAGCACAGATACGCAGTATTTT.

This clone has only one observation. CDR3 in amino acids: CASNHRDTEAFF. The CDR3 DNA reads as TGTGCCAGTAACCACAGGGACACTGAAGCTTTCTTT. This chain uses TRBV19 with TRBJ1-1, with D perhaps TRBD1 (6 bases). With 7 bases removed from V and 3 bases from J, the gap between germline ends came to 9 bases. Looked up from germline, CDR1 is LNHDA and CDR2 is SQIVND (reference sequence). CDR3 length: 12 amino acids.

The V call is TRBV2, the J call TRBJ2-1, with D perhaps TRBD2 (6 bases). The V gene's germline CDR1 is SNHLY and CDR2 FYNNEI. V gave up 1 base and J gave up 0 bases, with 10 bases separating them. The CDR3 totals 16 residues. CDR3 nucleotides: TGTGCCAGCAGTGAAGTCGGGGGTAGCTCCTACAATGAGCAGTTCTTC. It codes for CASSEVGGSSYNEQFF. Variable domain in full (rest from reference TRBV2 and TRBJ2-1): EPEVTQTPSHQVTQMGQEVILRCVPISNHLYFYWYRQILGQKVEFLVSFYNNEISEKSEIFDDQFSVERPDGSNFTLKIRSTKLEDSAMYFCASSEVGGSSYNEQFFGPGTRLTVL.

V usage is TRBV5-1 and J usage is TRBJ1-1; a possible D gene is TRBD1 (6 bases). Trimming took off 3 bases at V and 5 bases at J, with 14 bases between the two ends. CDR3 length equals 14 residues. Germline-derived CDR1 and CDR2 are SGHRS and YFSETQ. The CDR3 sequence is CASSSGQTRTEAFF. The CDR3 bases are TGCGCCAGCAGCTCCGGACAGACGAGGACTGAAGCTTTCTTT.

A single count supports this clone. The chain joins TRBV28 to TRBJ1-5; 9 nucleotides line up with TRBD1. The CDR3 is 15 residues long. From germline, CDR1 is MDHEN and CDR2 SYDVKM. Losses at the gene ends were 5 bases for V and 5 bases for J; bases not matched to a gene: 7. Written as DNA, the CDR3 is TGTGCCAGCAGTAGGACAGGGGTGTGGGATCAGCCCCAGCATTTT. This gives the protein CASSRTGVWDQPQHF.

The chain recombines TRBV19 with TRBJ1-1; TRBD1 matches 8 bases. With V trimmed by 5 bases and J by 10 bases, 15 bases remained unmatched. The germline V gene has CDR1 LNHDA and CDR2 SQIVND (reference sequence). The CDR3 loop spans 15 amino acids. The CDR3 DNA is TGTGCCAGTAGTCTCCTCGGACAGGGAAAGAGTGTAGCTTTCTTT. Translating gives CASSLLGQGKSVAFF. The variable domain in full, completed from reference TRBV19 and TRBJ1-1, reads DGGITQSPKYLFRKEGQNVTLSCEQNLNHDAMYWYRQDPGQGLRLIYYSQIVNDFQKGDIAEGYSVSREKKESFPLTVTSAQKNPTAFYLCASSLLGQGKSVAFFGQGTRLTVV.

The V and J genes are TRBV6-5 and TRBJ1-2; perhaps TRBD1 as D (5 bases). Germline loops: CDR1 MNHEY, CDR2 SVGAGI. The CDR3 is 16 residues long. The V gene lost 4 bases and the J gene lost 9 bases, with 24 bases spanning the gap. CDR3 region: CASSSSTGKNLFRYTF. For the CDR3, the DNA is TGTGCCAGCAGTTCCTCCACAGGAAAAAACTTATTTCGCTACACCTTC.

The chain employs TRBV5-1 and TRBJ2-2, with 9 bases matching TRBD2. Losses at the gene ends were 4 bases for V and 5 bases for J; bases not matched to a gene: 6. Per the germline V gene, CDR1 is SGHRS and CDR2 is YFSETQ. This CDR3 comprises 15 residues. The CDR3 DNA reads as TGCGCCAGCAGCCTTAGCGGGAGTGAAACCGGGGAGCTGTTTTTT. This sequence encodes CASSLSGSETGELFF.

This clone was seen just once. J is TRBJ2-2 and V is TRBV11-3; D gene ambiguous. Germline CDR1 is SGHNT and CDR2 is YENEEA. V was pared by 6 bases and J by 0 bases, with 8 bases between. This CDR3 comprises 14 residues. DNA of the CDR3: TGTGCCAGCAGGGCGGCGACGAACACCGGGGAGCTGTTTTTT. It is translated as CASRAATNTGELFF.

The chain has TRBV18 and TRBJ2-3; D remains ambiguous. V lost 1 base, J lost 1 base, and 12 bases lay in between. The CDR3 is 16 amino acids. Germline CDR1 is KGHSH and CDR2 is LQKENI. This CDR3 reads CASSPQSVLGTDTQYF. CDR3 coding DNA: TGTGCCAGCTCACCACAGTCGGTATTAGGCACAGATACGCAGTATTTT.

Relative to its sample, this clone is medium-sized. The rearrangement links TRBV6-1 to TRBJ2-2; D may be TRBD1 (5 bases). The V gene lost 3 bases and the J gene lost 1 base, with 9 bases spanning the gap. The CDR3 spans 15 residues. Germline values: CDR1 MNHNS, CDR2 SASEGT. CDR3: CASSESQENTGELFF. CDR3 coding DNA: TGTGCCAGCAGTGAGTCACAGGAGAACACCGGGGAGCTGTTTTTT.

The CDR3 nucleotides read TGCGCCAGCAGCCCCGCCGACAGTAACTATGGCTACACCTTC. Protein sequence: CASSPADSNYGYTF. The chain uses TRBV5-1 and TRBJ1-2, with TRBD1 as a possible D gene (5 bases). The CDR3 spans 14 residues. The germline gives CDR1 SGHRS, CDR2 YFSETQ. The V end was cut by 4 bases, the J end by 1 base, with 11 bases between.

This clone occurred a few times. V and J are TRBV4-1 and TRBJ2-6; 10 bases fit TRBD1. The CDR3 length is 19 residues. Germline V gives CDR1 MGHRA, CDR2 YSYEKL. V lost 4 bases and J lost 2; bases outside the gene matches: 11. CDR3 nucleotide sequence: TGCGCCAGCAGCCTGTTGGCCGGGACAGGGGTACCTGGGGCCAACGTCCTGACTTTC. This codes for CASSLLAGTGVPGANVLTF.

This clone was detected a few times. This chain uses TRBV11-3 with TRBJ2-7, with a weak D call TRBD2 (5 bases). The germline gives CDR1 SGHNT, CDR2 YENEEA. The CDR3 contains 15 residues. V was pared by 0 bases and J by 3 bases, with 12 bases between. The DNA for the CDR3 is TGTGCCAGCAGCTTAGACGGCAGCGGAGTCTACGAGCAGTACTTC. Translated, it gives CASSLDGSGVYEQYF.

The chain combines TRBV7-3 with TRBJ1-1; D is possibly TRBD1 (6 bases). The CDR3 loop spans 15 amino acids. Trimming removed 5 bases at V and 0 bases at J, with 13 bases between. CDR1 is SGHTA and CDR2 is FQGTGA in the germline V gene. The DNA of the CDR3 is TGTGCCAGCAGCGCCTCAGGGGTAGTGAACACTGAAGCTTTCTTT. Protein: CASSASGVVNTEAFF.

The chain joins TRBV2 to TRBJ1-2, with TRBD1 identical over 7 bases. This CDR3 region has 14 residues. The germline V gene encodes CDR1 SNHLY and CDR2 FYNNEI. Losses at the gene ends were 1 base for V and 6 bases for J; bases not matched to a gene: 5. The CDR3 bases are TGTGCCAGCAGTGAAGTACAGGGGAACCATGGCTACACCTTC. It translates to CASSEVQGNHGYTF.